Included here is one T cell receptor beta chain sequence, with context. Authors' methods: Amplification from reference gene primers served as the basis for estimated nucleated cell counts. Profiled with immunoSEQ multiplex PCR; TCRdb holds only in-frame clones, not every one. The D gene and trimming were derived from the DNA, and the V and J assignments and clone size from that table. The sample has about 320,000 clones, about 91% seen once. This specimen belongs to a study of blood T cell repertoires in COVID-19. Study context: PBMCs, B-cell-depleted T cells, or T cells were the source of the cDNA or gDNA that made up the material.

Germline lookup yields CDR1 SEHNR and CDR2 FQNEAQ (reference sequence). V lost 8 bases to trimming and J lost 2 bases, with 15 bases between them. CDR3 size: 14 residues. Recruited during active infection, patients (from Seattle) were subsequently followed longitudinally. The chain combines TRBV7-9 with TRBJ2-5, with D perhaps matching TRBD2 (7 bases). The receptor was isolated from a woman in her twenties or thirties with COVID-19, enrolled during active disease. The sequenced sample consisted of peripheral blood. The CDR3 bases are TGTGCCAGCTCGGCGGGGGCCGAACAAGAGACCCAGTACTTC. Translated: CASSAGAEQETQYF.